The clone carrying this T cell receptor (beta chain) was seen just once. The CDR3 length is 14 residues. Trimming cost V 5 bases and J 6 bases, with 15 bases left between them. CDR1 is SGHTA, CDR2 FQGTGA, per germline. Combining a sample-barcoded 5' primer with a J-beta primer mix, a second PCR ran for roughly 6 to 12 cycles. The yield of each sample was at least 2.5 million CDR3-containing paired-end reads. TCRdb recomputed calls from the 5' RACE reads with MiXCR, one row per CDR3 protein. The table records under 750,000 distinct CDR3 sequences, around 48% of them present only once. This entry is derived from a study of blood T cells in healthy people across ages. Every sample had a minimum of 6.5 million PBMCs isolated.

Sequencing was performed on blood. The V call is TRBV7-3, the J call TRBJ2-3; D remains ambiguous. The sequence was collected from a man aged 80 or over in good health. The CDR3 DNA reads as TGTGCCAGCAGCCCCGACCCGGTTCCCGATACGCAGTATTTT. Translating it yields CASSPDPVPDTQYF.